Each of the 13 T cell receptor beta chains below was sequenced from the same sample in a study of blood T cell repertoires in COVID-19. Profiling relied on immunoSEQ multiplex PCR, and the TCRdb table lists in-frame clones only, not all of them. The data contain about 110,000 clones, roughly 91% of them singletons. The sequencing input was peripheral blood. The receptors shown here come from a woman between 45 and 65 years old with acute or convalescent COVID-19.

The CDR3 sequence is CASSFSRGRSTGELFF. The CDR3 nucleotides read TGTGCCAGCAGTTTTTCTAGGGGGCGATCCACCGGGGAGCTGTTTTTT. This chain connects TRBV27 to TRBJ2-2, with TRBD1 matching over 7 bases. The V gene's germline CDR1 is MNHEY and CDR2 SMNVEV (reference sequence). The CDR3 is 16 amino acids. The V and J ends lost 3 bases and 4 bases, in that order; junction bases with no gene match: 8.

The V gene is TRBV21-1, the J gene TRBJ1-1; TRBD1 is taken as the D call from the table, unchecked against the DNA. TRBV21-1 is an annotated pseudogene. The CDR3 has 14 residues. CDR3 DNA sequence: TGTGCCAGCAGCTTACAGGCGGAGAACACTGAAGCTTTCTTT. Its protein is CASSLQAENTEAFF.

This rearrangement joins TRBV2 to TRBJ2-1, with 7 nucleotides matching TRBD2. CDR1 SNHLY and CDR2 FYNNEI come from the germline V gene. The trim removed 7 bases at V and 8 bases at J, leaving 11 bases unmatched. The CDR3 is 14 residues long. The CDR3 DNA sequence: TGTGCCAGCACACGGATAACTAGCGCCGATGAGCAGTTCTTC. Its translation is CASTRITSADEQFF.

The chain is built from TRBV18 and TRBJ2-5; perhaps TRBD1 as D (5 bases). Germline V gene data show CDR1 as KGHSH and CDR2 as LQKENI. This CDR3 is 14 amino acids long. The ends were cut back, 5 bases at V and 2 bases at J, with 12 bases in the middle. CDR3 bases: TGTGCCAGCTCAGCCAGGGTCGGTCAAGAGACCCAGTACTTC. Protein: CASSARVGQETQYF. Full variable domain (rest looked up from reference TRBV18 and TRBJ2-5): NAGVMQNPRHLVRRRGQEARLRCSPMKGHSHVYWYRQLPEEGLKFMVYLQKENIIDESGMPKERFSAEFPKEGPSILRIQQVVRGDSAAYFCASSARVGQETQYFGPGTRLLVL.

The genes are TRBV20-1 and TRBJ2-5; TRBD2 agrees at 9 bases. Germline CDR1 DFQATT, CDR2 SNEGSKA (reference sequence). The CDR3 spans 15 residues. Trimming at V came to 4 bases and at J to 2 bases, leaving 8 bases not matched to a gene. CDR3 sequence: CSANDRTSAQETQYF. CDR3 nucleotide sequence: TGCAGTGCTAATGACCGGACTAGCGCTCAAGAGACCCAGTACTTC.

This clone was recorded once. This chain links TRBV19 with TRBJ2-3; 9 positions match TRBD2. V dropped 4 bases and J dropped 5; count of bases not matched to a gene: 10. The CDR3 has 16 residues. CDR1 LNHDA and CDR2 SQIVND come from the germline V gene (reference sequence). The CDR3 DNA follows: TGTGCCAGTAGTAGCGTTAGCGGGAGTCTAGGAGATACGCAGTATTTT. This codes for CASSSVSGSLGDTQYF.

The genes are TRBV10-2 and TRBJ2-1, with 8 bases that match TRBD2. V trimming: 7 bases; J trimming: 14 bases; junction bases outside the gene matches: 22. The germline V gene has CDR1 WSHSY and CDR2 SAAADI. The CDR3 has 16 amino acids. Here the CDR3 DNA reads TGCGCCAGCAAGAGAAGGGGGGGTTTGGGTGAGCGGGAGAAGTTCTTC. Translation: CASKRRGGLGEREKFF.

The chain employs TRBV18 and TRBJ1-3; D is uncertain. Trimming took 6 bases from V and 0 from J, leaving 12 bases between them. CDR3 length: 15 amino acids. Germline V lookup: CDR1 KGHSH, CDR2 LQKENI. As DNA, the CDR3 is TGTGCCAGCTCGCCAGAATCGGGCTCTGGAAACACCATATATTTT. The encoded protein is CASSPESGSGNTIYF.

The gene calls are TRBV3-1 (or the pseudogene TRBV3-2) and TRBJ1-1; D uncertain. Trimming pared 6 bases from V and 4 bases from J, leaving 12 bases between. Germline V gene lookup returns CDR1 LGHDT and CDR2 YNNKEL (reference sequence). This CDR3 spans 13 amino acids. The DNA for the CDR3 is TGTGCCAGCAGACTATCAGCGGGCACTGAAGCTTTCTTT. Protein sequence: CASRLSAGTEAFF.

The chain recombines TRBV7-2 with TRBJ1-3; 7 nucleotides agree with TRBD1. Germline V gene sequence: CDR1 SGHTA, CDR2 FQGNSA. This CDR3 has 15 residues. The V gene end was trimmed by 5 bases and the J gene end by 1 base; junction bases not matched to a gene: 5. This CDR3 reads CASSPETGSGNTIYF. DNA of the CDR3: TGTGCCAGCAGCCCAGAGACAGGGTCTGGAAACACCATATATTTT. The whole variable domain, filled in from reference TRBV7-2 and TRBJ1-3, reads GAGVSQSPSNKVTEKGKDVELRCDPISGHTALYWYRQSLGQGLEFLIYFQGNSAPDKSGLPSDRFSAERTGGSVSTLTIQRTQQEDSAVYLCASSPETGSGNTIYFGEGSWLTVV.

The CDR3 loop reads CASSYVPSGYEQYF. The CDR3 bases are TGTGCCAGCAGTTACGTCCCTAGCGGGTACGAGCAGTACTTC. This sequence joins TRBV6-5 and TRBJ2-7; TRBD2 matches at 8 bases. Germline V gives CDR1 MNHEY, CDR2 SVGAGI. The CDR3 has 14 amino acids. The V segment lost 2 bases and the J segment 4 bases; nucleotides outside the gene matches: 4.

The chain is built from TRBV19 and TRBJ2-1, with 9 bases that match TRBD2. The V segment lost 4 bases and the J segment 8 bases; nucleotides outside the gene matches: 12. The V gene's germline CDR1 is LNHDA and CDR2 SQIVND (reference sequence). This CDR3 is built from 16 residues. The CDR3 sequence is CASSTQAGGGRDEQFF. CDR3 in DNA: TGTGCCAGTAGTACCCAAGCGGGAGGAGGCCGTGATGAGCAGTTCTTC.

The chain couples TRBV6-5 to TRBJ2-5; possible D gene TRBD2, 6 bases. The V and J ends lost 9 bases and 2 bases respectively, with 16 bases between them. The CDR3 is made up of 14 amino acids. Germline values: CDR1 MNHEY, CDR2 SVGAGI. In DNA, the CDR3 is TGTGCCAGTAATGGACGGGGGATACAAGAGACCCAGTACTTC. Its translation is CASNGRGIQETQYF.